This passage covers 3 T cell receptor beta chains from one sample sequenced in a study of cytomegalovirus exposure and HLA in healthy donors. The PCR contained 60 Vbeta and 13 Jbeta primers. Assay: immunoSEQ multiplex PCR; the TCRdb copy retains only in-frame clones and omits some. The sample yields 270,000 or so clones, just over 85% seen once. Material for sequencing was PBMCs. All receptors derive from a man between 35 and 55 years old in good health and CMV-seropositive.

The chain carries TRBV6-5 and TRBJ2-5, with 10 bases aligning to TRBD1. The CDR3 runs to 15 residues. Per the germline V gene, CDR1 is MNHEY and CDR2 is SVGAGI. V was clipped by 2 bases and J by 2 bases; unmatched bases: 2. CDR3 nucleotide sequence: TGTGCCAGCAGTTACGCGGGACAGGGGCAAGAGACCCAGTACTTC. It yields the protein CASSYAGQGQETQYF.

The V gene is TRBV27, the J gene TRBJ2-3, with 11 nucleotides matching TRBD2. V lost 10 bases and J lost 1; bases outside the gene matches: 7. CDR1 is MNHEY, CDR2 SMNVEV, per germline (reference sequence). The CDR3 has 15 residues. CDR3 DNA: TGTGCCACCACCCCACTAGCGGGAGGCACAGATACGCAGTATTTT. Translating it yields CATTPLAGGTDTQYF.

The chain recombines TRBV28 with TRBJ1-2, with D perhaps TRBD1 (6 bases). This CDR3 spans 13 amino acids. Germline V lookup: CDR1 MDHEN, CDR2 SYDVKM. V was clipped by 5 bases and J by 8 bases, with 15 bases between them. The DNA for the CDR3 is TGTGCCAGCAGTCAGGGGTTGTATAAGGGCTACACCTTC. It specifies CASSQGLYKGYTF.